What follows are 21 T cell receptor beta chains derived from one specimen sequenced in a study of blood T cell repertoires in COVID-19. The data were produced by immunoSEQ multiplex PCR, yet TCRdb's version contains in-frame clones alone and is incomplete. The table has hundreds of thousands of clones, around 87% seen once; the top ten hold about 1.2%. The specimen sequenced was peripheral blood. These receptors originate from a man between 65 and 85 years old with acute or convalescent COVID-19.

The genes are TRBV28 and TRBJ1-2, with D tentatively TRBD1 (6 bases). The germline V gene has CDR1 MDHEN and CDR2 SYDVKM. There are 12 residues in the CDR3. V gave up 6 bases and J gave up 8 bases, with 13 bases separating them. The DNA for the CDR3 is TGTGCCAGCAGCGACCCAGGGGCCGGCTACACCTTC. Translating it yields CASSDPGAGYTF.

V is TRBV18 and J is TRBJ1-6; TRBD1 might be the D (5 bases). The CDR3 loop spans 21 amino acids. The germline gives CDR1 KGHSH, CDR2 LQKENI. V lost 1 base to trimming and J lost 8 bases, with 30 bases between them. The CDR3 region is CASSPLLNARQFTRKDSPLHF. The DNA for the CDR3 is TGTGCCAGCTCACCACTACTAAACGCCCGACAGTTTACTCGAAAAGATTCACCCCTCCACTTT. Full variable domain (outside the CDR3, taken from reference TRBV18 and TRBJ1-6): NAGVMQNPRHLVRRRGQEARLRCSPMKGHSHVYWYRQLPEEGLKFMVYLQKENIIDESGMPKERFSAEFPKEGPSILRIQQVVRGDSAAYFCASSPLLNARQFTRKDSPLHFGNGTRLTVT.

This clone was detected only once. The V and J genes are TRBV6-2 or TRBV6-3 and TRBJ1-1; maybe TRBD1 (6 bases). V lost 2 bases and J lost 7, with 11 bases in between. This CDR3 contains 13 residues. The germline gives CDR1 MNHEY, CDR2 SVGEGT. CDR3 sequence (DNA): TGTGCCAGCAGTTACCTGGACAGATATGAAGCTTTCTTT. This sequence encodes CASSYLDRYEAFF.

The chain carries TRBV12-3 or TRBV12-4 and TRBJ2-7, with D unresolved. Trimming took 3 bases from V and 6 from J, leaving 6 bases between them. This CDR3 region has 11 residues. In nucleotides, the CDR3 is TGTGCCAGCAGTTTTCGAGGCGAGCAGTACTTC. Its translation: CASSFRGEQYF.

The chain is built from TRBV7-2 and TRBJ2-3; 7 bases map to TRBD1. The CDR3 is 13 amino acids. V trimming: 5 bases; J trimming: 6 bases; junction bases outside the gene matches: 5. In germline, CDR1 is SGHTA, CDR2 FQGNSA. The CDR3, as DNA: TGTGCCAGCAGCCAACAGGGGTCCGATACGCAGTATTTT. It translates to CASSQQGSDTQYF.

The chain employs TRBV19 and TRBJ2-7; 9 nucleotides agree with TRBD1. The CDR3 is 18 amino acids. The junction had 13 bases not matched to a gene; V was cut back by 1 base and J by 3 bases. Germline V gene sequence: CDR1 LNHDA, CDR2 SQIVND (reference sequence). The CDR3 sequence is CASSIAFPSGTGIYEQYF. Here the CDR3 DNA reads TGTGCCAGTAGTATAGCCTTTCCCTCCGGGACAGGGATCTACGAGCAGTACTTC.

This clone appeared a single time. The chain recombines TRBV20-1 with TRBJ2-2, with TRBD2 matching over 10 bases. V lost 3 bases to trimming and J lost 3 bases; unmatched junction nucleotides: 4. Germline V gene sequence: CDR1 DFQATT, CDR2 SNEGSKA (reference sequence). This CDR3 region has 15 residues. CDR3 sequence reads: CSASKLAGHTGELFF. The CDR3 nucleotides are TGCAGTGCTAGTAAACTAGCGGGACACACCGGGGAGCTGTTTTTT.

The V and J genes are TRBV28 and TRBJ1-1; D unclear. Trimming shortened V by 6 bases and J by 1 base, and 12 bases separated the two germline ends. The CDR3 totals 14 residues. In germline, CDR1 is MDHEN, CDR2 SYDVKM. Here the CDR3 reads CASSLGVPNTEAFF. The CDR3 region has the DNA TGTGCCAGCAGCCTCGGAGTACCGAACACTGAAGCTTTCTTT.

This clone was seen only once. Compared with germline, one end of the junction differs, possibly owing to a read error. The V call is TRBV7-2, the J call TRBJ1-2; 8 nucleotides align to TRBD1. This CDR3 is built from 12 residues. Germline-derived CDR1 and CDR2 are SGHTA and FQGNSA. The CDR3 coding sequence is TGTGCCAGCAGCTCCCGGGACAGGTCATACGATTTC. It translates to CASSSRDRSYDF.

The J gene is TRBJ2-1, the V gene TRBV28; TRBD2 matches at 7 bases. This CDR3 has 17 residues. After removal of 1 base from V and 3 bases from J, the junction contained 9 bases not matched to a gene. From germline, CDR1 is MDHEN and CDR2 SYDVKM. CDR3 amino acids: CASSLLLAEAFYNEQFF. CDR3 bases: TGTGCCAGCAGTTTATTGCTAGCGGAGGCTTTCTACAATGAGCAGTTCTTC.

This sequence joins TRBV5-6 and TRBJ1-3; TRBD1 might be the D (6 bases). CDR3 length: 16 residues. Germline CDR1 and CDR2: SGHDT and YYEEEE. The V gene lost 2 bases and the J gene lost 0 bases, with 12 bases spanning the gap. In DNA, the CDR3 is TGTGCCAGCAGCTTAATGACAGGTTACTCTGGAAACACCATATATTTT. It specifies CASSLMTGYSGNTIYF.

V and J are TRBV7-9 and TRBJ1-6, with TRBD1 matching over 9 bases. Losses at the gene ends were 5 bases for V and 7 bases for J; bases not matched to a gene: 9. The CDR3 consists of 16 residues. Germline loops: CDR1 SEHNR, CDR2 FQNEAQ (reference sequence). This CDR3 reads CASSQGTGITNSPLHF. The CDR3 coding sequence is TGTGCCAGCAGCCAGGGGACAGGGATCACCAATTCACCCCTCCACTTT.

V and J are TRBV6-5 and TRBJ2-1; maybe TRBD1 (6 bases). Per germline, CDR1 MNHEY and CDR2 SVGAGI. The V gene lost 6 bases and the J gene lost 12 bases, with 18 bases spanning the gap. The CDR3 is 13 residues long. The CDR3 DNA reads TGTGCCAGCAGAATTAAACAGGGCGGTTCGCAGTTCTTC. Residues: CASRIKQGGSQFF.

V and J are TRBV18 and TRBJ2-1, with 13 bases identical to TRBD2. Germline CDR1 and CDR2: KGHSH and LQKENI. The CDR3 consists of 17 residues. V was pared by 4 bases and J by 6 bases, with 9 bases of the junction left unmatched. The CDR3 bases are TGTGCCAGCTCACGATGGACTAGCGGGGGTAATGGCAATGAGCAGTTCTTC. Protein product: CASSRWTSGGNGNEQFF.

This sequence joins TRBV6-2 or TRBV6-3 and TRBJ1-6, with TRBD1 identical over 7 bases. Looked up from germline, CDR1 is MNHEY and CDR2 is SVGEGT. Germline trimming cut 5 bases from V and 0 bases from J; bases unmatched to any gene: 7. This CDR3 comprises 17 residues. CDR3 DNA sequence: TGTGCCAGCAGTGTAGGACAGGTAAGCTCCTATAATTCACCCCTCCACTTT. This codes for CASSVGQVSSYNSPLHF.

V usage is TRBV4-1 and J usage is TRBJ1-4; D is perhaps TRBD1 (6 bases). The CDR3 loop spans 17 amino acids. CDR1 is MGHRA, CDR2 YSYEKL, per germline. V lost 0 bases to trimming and J lost 4 bases, with 15 bases between them. The CDR3: CASSQERAARGNEKLFF. As DNA, the CDR3 is TGCGCCAGCAGCCAAGAAAGGGCAGCCAGGGGTAATGAAAAACTGTTTTTT.

With regard to this clone: The same CDR3 also results from other DNA sequences found in this sample. The rearrangement uses TRBV18 and TRBJ1-1, with 7 bases that match TRBD1. Germline CDR1 KGHSH, CDR2 LQKENI. Trimming at V came to 4 bases and at J to 1 base, leaving 6 bases not matched to a gene. This CDR3 region has 15 residues. Here the CDR3 reads CASSLEQGRNTEAFF. In nucleotides, the CDR3 is TGTGCCAGCTCACTGGAACAGGGGAGGAACACTGAAGCTTTCTTT.

This rearrangement joins TRBV3-1 (or the pseudogene TRBV3-2) to TRBJ1-3, with a weak D call TRBD1 (6 bases). This CDR3 has 12 amino acids. Germline assignment: CDR1 LGHDT and CDR2 YNNKEL (reference sequence). The germline V and J ends were trimmed by 7 bases and 2 bases, with 6 bases remaining between them. The CDR3 region is CASTGAGNTIYF. The CDR3 coding sequence is TGTGCCAGCACAGGGGCTGGAAACACCATATATTTT.

The gene calls are TRBV3-1 (or the pseudogene TRBV3-2) and TRBJ1-6; weak D call: TRBD1 (5 bases). V lost 5 bases and J 0 bases, leaving 17 bases between the germline ends. Germline V gene lookup returns CDR1 LGHDT and CDR2 YNNKEL (reference sequence). This CDR3 is 18 amino acids long. CDR3 loop: CASSDTRQSSSYNSPLHF. Written as DNA, the CDR3 is TGTGCCAGCAGCGATACTCGACAGAGCAGCTCCTATAATTCACCCCTCCACTTT.

The rearrangement joins TRBV19 to TRBJ2-1; 9 bases match TRBD2. This CDR3 comprises 18 residues. Germline CDR1 is LNHDA and CDR2 is SQIVND (reference sequence). The V gene end was trimmed by 1 base and the J gene end by 6 bases; junction bases not matched to a gene: 13. CDR3: CASSIGSGRFSNRNEQFF. For the CDR3, the DNA is TGTGCCAGTAGTATAGGCAGCGGGAGGTTCTCAAACCGCAATGAGCAGTTCTTC. The full variable domain, in which reference TRBV19 and TRBJ2-1 provide the parts outside the CDR3, is DGGITQSPKYLFRKEGQNVTLSCEQNLNHDAMYWYRQDPGQGLRLIYYSQIVNDFQKGDIAEGYSVSREKKESFPLTVTSAQKNPTAFYLCASSIGSGRFSNRNEQFFGPGTRLTVL.

This clone is a singleton in its sample. V gene TRBV5-1 combines with J gene TRBJ2-5, with 11 bases aligning to TRBD1. The CDR3 spans 19 residues. Trimming at V came to 0 bases and at J to 4 bases, leaving 14 bases not matched to a gene. CDR1 is SGHRS and CDR2 is YFSETQ in the germline V gene. The CDR3 region is CASSLGSGGQGAYRETQYF. DNA for the CDR3: TGCGCCAGCAGCTTGGGGTCCGGCGGACAGGGGGCGTATCGAGAGACCCAGTACTTC.